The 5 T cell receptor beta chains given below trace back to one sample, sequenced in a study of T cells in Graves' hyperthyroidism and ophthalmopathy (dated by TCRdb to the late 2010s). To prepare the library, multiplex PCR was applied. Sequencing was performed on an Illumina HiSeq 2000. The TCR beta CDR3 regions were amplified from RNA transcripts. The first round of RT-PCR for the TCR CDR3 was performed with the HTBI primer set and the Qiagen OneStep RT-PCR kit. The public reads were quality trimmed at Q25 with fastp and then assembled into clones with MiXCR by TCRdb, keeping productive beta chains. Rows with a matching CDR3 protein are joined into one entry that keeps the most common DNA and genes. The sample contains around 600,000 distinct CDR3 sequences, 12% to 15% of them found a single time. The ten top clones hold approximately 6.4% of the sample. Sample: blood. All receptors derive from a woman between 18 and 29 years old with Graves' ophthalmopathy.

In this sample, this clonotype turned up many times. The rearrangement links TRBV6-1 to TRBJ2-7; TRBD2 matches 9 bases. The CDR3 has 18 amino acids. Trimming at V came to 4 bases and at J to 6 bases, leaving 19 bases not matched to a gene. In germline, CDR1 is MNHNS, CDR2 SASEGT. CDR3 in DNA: TGTGCCAGCAGTGTCTTGGCTTGGGGGGCGGGAGGGCCACGCGAGCAGTACTTC. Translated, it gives CASSVLAWGAGGPREQYF.

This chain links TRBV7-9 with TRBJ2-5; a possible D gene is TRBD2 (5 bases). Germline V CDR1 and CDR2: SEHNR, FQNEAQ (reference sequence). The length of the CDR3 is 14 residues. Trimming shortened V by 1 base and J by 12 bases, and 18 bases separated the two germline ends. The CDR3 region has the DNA TGTGCCAGCAGCTTAGTTTCCGCGAGGGAGCTTGAGTACTTC. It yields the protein CASSLVSARELEYF.

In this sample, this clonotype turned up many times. CDR3 nucleotides: TGTGCCTGGATGCCGTCCGGAAACACCATATATTTT. Translation: CAWMPSGNTIYF. V is TRBV30 and J is TRBJ1-3; D uncertain. V lost 4 bases and J 4 bases, leaving 8 bases between the germline ends. The CDR3 is 12 amino acids. The germline V gene encodes CDR1 GTSNPN and CDR2 SVGIG (reference sequence).

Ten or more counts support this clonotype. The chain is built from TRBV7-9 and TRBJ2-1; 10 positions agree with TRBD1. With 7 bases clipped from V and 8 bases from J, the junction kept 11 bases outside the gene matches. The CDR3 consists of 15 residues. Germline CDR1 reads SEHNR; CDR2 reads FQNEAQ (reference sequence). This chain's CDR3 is CASISSGQGIYEQFF. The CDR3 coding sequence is TGTGCCAGCATCTCCTCGGGACAGGGGATCTATGAGCAGTTCTTC.

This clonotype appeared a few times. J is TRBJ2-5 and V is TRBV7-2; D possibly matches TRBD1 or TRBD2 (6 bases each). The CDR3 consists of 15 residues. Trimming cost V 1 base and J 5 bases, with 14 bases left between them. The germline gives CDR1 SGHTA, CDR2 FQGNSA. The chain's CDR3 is CASSLVGGRSETQYF. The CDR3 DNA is TGTGCCAGCAGCTTAGTAGGGGGGCGCAGTGAGACCCAGTACTTC.